What follows is one T cell receptor (beta chain) and its context. The antigen is not known. Conversion of TCR transcripts into cDNA relied on 5'RACE template switching, which added a universal primer site and UMIs. Each CDR3 protein gets one entry after TCRdb re-called the 5' RACE reads with MiXCR. The table includes approximately 600,000 distinct CDR3 sequences, 10% to 15% detected once. These data originate in a study of T cells after yellow fever vaccination. For the study at large: Some fractions had low cell numbers, and these were prepared with SMART-Seq v4 Ultra Low Input.

The germline V gene has CDR1 MDHEN and CDR2 SYDVKM. This CDR3 region has 18 residues. With V trimmed by 2 bases and J by 2 bases, 5 bases remained unmatched. Regarding the study as a whole: Detected again after the booster were most primary-vaccination clones, at nearly 97% CD4 and approximately 85% CD8. The CD4 and CD8 compartments had a small share of their clonotypes in common.

J is TRBJ2-3 and V is TRBV28; 15 nucleotides agree with TRBD2. The material was PBMCs, obtained on the day of the yellow fever booster vaccination. The TCR originated in a man aged 30-40 years who received the YFV17D yellow fever vaccine. The chain's CDR3 is CASSLRGLAGGFTDTQYF. DNA for the CDR3: TGTGCCAGCAGTTTAAGGGGACTAGCGGGAGGCTTCACAGATACGCAGTATTTT.